A selection of T cell receptor beta chains follows, all from one sample in a study of a mutant IDH1 vaccine in newly diagnosed glioma. These TCRs' antigens remain unknown. Clones were read by immunoSEQ multiplex PCR, and TCRdb kept only the in-frame ones, dropping some. The sample has some 45,000 clones; 83% are singletons. Source: PBMCs, taken from a glioma patient whose treatment included an IDH1 peptide vaccine. These receptors were collected from a woman between 50 and 59 years old with glioma. Both conserved end residues are part of each CDR3. The D gene is left open where the match is weak. Where a row states a size, it is once, few, many or the class of an expanded clone; other rows omit it.

j_call | clone_size | d_call | v_call | cdr3_aa | cdr3_nt
TRBJ1-5 | - | - | TRBV19 | CASSIGGEPQHF | TGTGCCAGTAGTATAGGAGGAGAGCCCCAGCATTTT
TRBJ1-3 | few | - | TRBV18 | CASSQPGAPFGNTIYF | TGTGCCAGCTCCCAGCCGGGGGCCCCTTTTGGAAACACCATATATTTT
TRBJ1-1 | few | - | TRBV9 | CASSVAPREFEAFF | TGTGCCAGCAGCGTAGCCCCCCGGGAGTTTGAAGCTTTCTTT
TRBJ1-1 | medium-sized | - | TRBV5-6 | CASSWGQTNTEAFF | TGTGCCAGCAGTTGGGGGCAGACGAACACTGAAGCTTTCTTT
TRBJ1-1 | - | - | TRBV19 | CASSIVQNTEAFF | TGTGCCAGTAGTATCGTACAGAACACTGAAGCTTTCTTT
TRBJ1-4 | once | TRBD1 | TRBV5-1 | CASSTLGQGVEKLFF | TGCGCCAGCAGCACCTTAGGACAGGGGGTAGAAAAACTGTTTTTT
TRBJ2-1 | once | - | TRBV9 | CASSPGSPTYNEQFF | TGTGCCAGCAGTCCCGGGAGCCCCACCTACAATGAGCAGTTCTTC
TRBJ2-1 | - | TRBD2 | TRBV6-5 | CASSPAAGGYNEQFF | TGTGCCAGCAGTCCCGCGGCGGGAGGATACAATGAGCAGTTCTTC
TRBJ2-7 | - | TRBD2 | TRBV7-2 | CASSTFTSGRGGYEQYF | TGTGCCAGCAGCACCTTCACTAGCGGGCGCGGCGGGTACGAGCAGTACTTC
TRBJ1-2 | - | - | TRBV5-1 | CASSLATLGGIGYTF | TGCGCCAGCAGCTTGGCAACCTTAGGAGGGATTGGCTACACCTTC
TRBJ1-2 | - | TRBD1 | TRBV7-9 | CASSTLEQGTNYGYTF | TGTGCCAGCAGCACCTTGGAACAGGGGACTAACTATGGCTACACCTTC
TRBJ2-5 | - | TRBD1 | TRBV5-1 | CASSWDRGGETQYF | TGCGCCAGCAGCTGGGACAGGGGAGGGGAGACCCAGTACTTC
TRBJ1-5 | - | TRBD1 | TRBV7-2 | CASSSQTGISQPQHF | TGTGCCAGCAGCTCCCAGACAGGGATTAGTCAGCCCCAGCATTTT
TRBJ1-5 | few | TRBD1 | TRBV30 | CAWTRTGGEPQHF | TGTGCCTGGACCAGGACAGGGGGAGAGCCCCAGCATTTT
TRBJ1-5 | - | - | TRBV15 | CATSRDKGGNSNQPQHF | TGTGCCACCAGCAGAGATAAGGGAGGGAATAGCAATCAGCCCCAGCATTTT
TRBJ1-1 | - | - | TRBV2 | CATTRDGGEAFF | TGTGCCACCACCCGGGACGGCGGGGAAGCTTTCTTT
TRBJ2-7 | - | - | TRBV5-6 | CASSLEGVGEQYF | TGTGCCAGCAGCTTGGAGGGGGTTGGCGAGCAGTACTTC
TRBJ2-7 | - | - | TRBV7-9 | CASSLRDSYEQYF | TGTGCCAGCAGCTTACGGGACTCCTACGAGCAGTACTTC
TRBJ1-4 | - | - | TRBV18 | CASSPLAGENEKLFF | TGTGCCAGCTCACCACTTGCAGGGGAGAATGAAAAACTGTTTTTT
TRBJ1-1 | - | - | TRBV19 | CASSIELKTGSRGWTEAFF | TGTGCCAGTAGTATAGAACTTAAAACGGGGTCCAGGGGATGGACTGAAGCTTTCTTT
TRBJ1-2 | - | - | TRBV6-6 | CASSPGEYGYTF | TGTGCCAGCAGCCCCGGAGAATATGGCTACACCTTC
TRBJ1-4 | few | - | TRBV18 | CASLRGGAREKLFF | TGTGCCAGCCTACGAGGGGGAGCCAGGGAAAAACTGTTTTTT
TRBJ2-1 | - | - | TRBV19 | CASQPGPGYNEQFF | TGTGCCAGTCAACCAGGGCCGGGGTACAATGAGCAGTTCTTC
TRBJ1-2 | - | - | TRBV29-1 | CSVGEYDYGYTF | TGCAGCGTTGGCGAATACGACTATGGCTACACCTTC
TRBJ1-3 | - | TRBD1 | TRBV5-5 | CASSLVQGALGNTIYF | TGTGCCAGCAGCTTGGTGCAGGGGGCGCTGGGAAACACCATATATTTT
TRBJ1-1 | - | - | TRBV5-6 | CASSPGTEFTEAFF | TGTGCCAGCAGCCCCGGTACGGAGTTCACTGAAGCTTTCTTT
TRBJ1-1 | - | - | TRBV9 | CASTPGGGWRTEAFF | TGTGCCAGCACCCCGGGCGGGGGTTGGCGGACTGAAGCTTTCTTT
TRBJ1-4 | - | - | TRBV6-6 | CASSYNTRGGEKLFF | TGTGCCAGCAGTTACAACACCCGGGGTGGTGAAAAACTGTTTTTT
TRBJ2-3 | - | - | TRBV7-2 | CASSFPRGTDTQYF | TGTGCCAGCAGCTTCCCCCGGGGCACAGATACGCAGTATTTT
TRBJ1-1 | - | - | TRBV5-1 | CASSRTTSNTEAFF | TGCGCCAGCAGCCGAACGACTTCGAACACTGAAGCTTTCTTT
TRBJ2-7 | - | - | TRBV6-1 | CASSNNEQYF | TGTGCCAGCAGTAACAACGAGCAGTACTTC
TRBJ2-4 | once | - | TRBV6-5 | CASSPAGAAKNIQYF | TGTGCCAGCAGCCCTGCTGGGGCAGCGAAAAACATTCAGTACTTC
TRBJ2-1 | - | - | TRBV5-4 | CASSLPGLVGNEQFF | TGTGCCAGCAGCTTGCCGGGACTGGTTGGCAATGAGCAGTTCTTC
TRBJ1-3 | few | TRBD1 | TRBV30 | CAWSGDRGPGNTIYF | TGTGCCTGGAGTGGGGACAGGGGACCTGGAAACACCATATATTTT
TRBJ2-1 | once | TRBD2 | TRBV6-5 | CASRRTSYNYEQFF | TGTGCCAGCAGAAGGACTAGCTACAATTATGAGCAGTTCTTC
TRBJ1-1 | - | TRBD1 | TRBV2 | CASRTGLSTEAFF | TGTGCCAGCAGGACAGGGCTTAGCACTGAAGCTTTCTTT
TRBJ2-2 | - | - | TRBV30 | CAGGVPGVNTGELFF | TGTGCCGGAGGGGTTCCCGGGGTAAACACCGGGGAGCTGTTTTTT
TRBJ2-1 | - | - | TRBV5-1 | CASSFLQGDNEQFF | TGCGCCAGCAGCTTCTTGCAGGGAGACAATGAGCAGTTCTTC
TRBJ2-7 | - | - | TRBV27 | CASSFGGSSYEQYF | TGTGCCAGCAGTTTTGGAGGTTCCTCCTACGAGCAGTACTTC
TRBJ1-2 | few | TRBD1 | TRBV20-1 | CSASTGDYTF | TGCAGTGCTAGTACAGGGGACTACACCTTC
TRBJ1-6 | - | - | TRBV19 | CASHRREGNSPLHF | TGTGCCTCCCATCGACGGGAGGGTAATTCACCCCTCCACTTT
TRBJ1-4 | few | TRBD1 | TRBV7-9 | CASSPLLPRDSQLFF | TGTGCCAGCAGCCCACTCTTACCCAGGGACAGTCAACTGTTTTTT
TRBJ2-1 | - | TRBD1 | TRBV6-5 | CASRDGGQGEGEQFF | TGTGCCAGCAGGGACGGTGGGCAGGGGGAAGGTGAGCAGTTCTTC
TRBJ2-7 | - | - | TRBV14 | CASSQGPSPYEQYF | TGTGCCAGCAGCCAAGGACCGTCTCCTTACGAGCAGTACTTC
TRBJ1-5 | - | TRBD1 | TRBV5-1 | CASSPGQGDNQPQHF | TGCGCCAGCAGCCCGGGACAGGGCGACAATCAGCCCCAGCATTTT
TRBJ1-5 | - | - | TRBV27 | CASSFGRNQPQHF | TGTGCCAGCAGTTTCGGAAGGAATCAGCCCCAGCATTTT
TRBJ2-5 | once | - | TRBV5-4 | CATGNYGVGETQYF | TGTGCCACCGGAAACTATGGGGTAGGGGAGACCCAGTACTTC
TRBJ1-3 | - | TRBD1 | TRBV5-1 | CASSLQGVSSGNTIYF | TGCGCCAGCAGCTTGCAGGGGGTCAGTTCTGGAAACACCATATATTTT
TRBJ2-4 | once | TRBD1 | TRBV6-5 | CASSHPWDRGNIQYF | TGTGCCAGCAGTCACCCCTGGGACAGGGGAAACATTCAGTACTTC
TRBJ1-5 | - | - | TRBV4-2 | CASSQRPGQPQHF | TGTGCCAGCAGCCAACGGCCCGGGCAGCCCCAGCATTTT
TRBJ1-2 | few | TRBD1 | TRBV5-1 | CASSLDTGGGYTF | TGCGCCAGCAGCTTGGATACAGGGGGCGGCTACACCTTC
TRBJ2-7 | - | - | TRBV27 | CASWGGGLEQYF | TGTGCCAGCTGGGGAGGAGGGCTCGAGCAGTACTTC
TRBJ1-4 | - | TRBD1 | TRBV6-6 | CASSPGTANEKLFF | TGTGCCAGCAGCCCAGGGACAGCTAATGAAAAACTGTTTTTT
TRBJ1-5 | few | - | TRBV15 | CATSRDPGYNQPQHF | TGTGCCACCAGCAGAGATCCCGGGTACAATCAGCCCCAGCATTTT
TRBJ1-5 | - | - | TRBV5-1 | CASSWDGYSNQPQHF | TGCGCCAGCAGCTGGGACGGCTATAGCAATCAGCCCCAGCATTTT
TRBJ1-1 | few | - | TRBV29-1 | CSVSRGNTEAFF | TGCAGCGTGTCCAGGGGGAACACTGAAGCTTTCTTT
TRBJ1-6 | few | TRBD1 | TRBV28 | CASSSRDRDYF | TGTGCCAGCAGTTCCCGGGACAGGGATTACTTT
TRBJ2-1 | - | - | TRBV7-2 | CASSLATPNSYNEQFF | TGTGCCAGCAGCTTAGCCACCCCCAACTCCTACAATGAGCAGTTCTTC
TRBJ1-2 | - | TRBD1 | TRBV6-5 | CASTLRSGGIGYTF | TGTGCCAGCACATTACGTTCAGGGGGCATTGGCTACACCTTC